The 32 T cell receptor beta chains below all came from one sample that was sequenced in a study of human T cells and chemical hapten exposure. TCRdb re-derived calls from the RACE reads in MiXCR, one entry per CDR3 protein. The repertoire consists of 57,000 or so distinct CDR3 sequences, with 11% occurring once and the leading ten covering around 4.1%. Time point noted: pre-sensitization, week 0. The treatment: therapeutic diphenylcyclopropenone sensitization with weekly scalp DPC. The starting material was whole blood, obtained in connection with sensitization to the hapten diphenylcyclopropenone (DPC). Receptors were obtained from a woman aged 40 to 50 with alopecia areata. Some clones in this sample may be carry-over from other donors' samples.

This clonotype was seen repeatedly, ten times or more. The chain joins TRBV7-9 to TRBJ1-4; TRBD1 aligns across 8 bases. Germline V lookup: CDR1 SEHNR, CDR2 FQNEAQ (reference sequence). Losses at the gene ends were 4 bases for V and 10 bases for J; bases not matched to a gene: 5. CDR3 length equals 13 residues. Here the CDR3 DNA reads TGTGCCAGCAGCTACGGACAGGGTGGAAAACTGTTTTTT. Its protein product is CASSYGQGGKLFF.

The genes are TRBV7-2 and TRBJ1-1; TRBD1 might be the D (6 bases). In germline, CDR1 is SGHTA, CDR2 FQGNSA. With 1 base removed from V and 4 bases from J, the gap between germline ends came to 13 bases. CDR3 length: 15 amino acids. The CDR3 sequence: CASSLDTGMSTEAFF. In nucleotides, the CDR3 is TGTGCCAGCAGCTTAGATACAGGGATGAGCACTGAAGCTTTCTTT.

This clonotype was counted only a few times. This chain connects TRBV7-3 to TRBJ2-6; D is unclear. This CDR3 is built from 17 residues. The ends were cut back, 5 bases at V and 4 bases at J, with 18 bases in the middle. Germline V gene sequence: CDR1 SGHTA, CDR2 FQGTGA. The CDR3 region has the DNA TGTGCCAGCAGCCCTACTCCAAAGATGTCAGGGGCCAACGTCCTGACTTTC. Its translation is CASSPTPKMSGANVLTF.

The sample holds a few counts of this clonotype. The chain has TRBV6-2 or TRBV6-3 and TRBJ1-1; 7 nucleotides align to TRBD1. J lost 8 bases, V lost 6 bases, and 15 bases had no gene match. There are 15 residues in the CDR3. Germline-derived CDR1 and CDR2 are MNHEY and SVGEGT. The CDR3 loop is CASRTTGTARGEAFF. The CDR3 DNA is TGTGCCAGCAGGACGACCGGGACAGCCCGCGGGGAAGCTTTCTTT.

This clonotype has a handful of counts. The chain has TRBV29-1 and TRBJ2-7, with 7 bases aligning to TRBD1. The length of the CDR3 is 12 residues. CDR1 and CDR2 (germline): SQVTM, ANQGSEA. The ends lost 7 bases at V and 2 bases at J; junction bases unmatched: 5. The DNA for the CDR3 is TGCAGCGCCGGGACAGCTGCCTACGAGCAGTACTTC. Translating gives CSAGTAAYEQYF.

This clonotype was detected ten times or more. The chain recombines TRBV20-1 with TRBJ2-7; the D gene is possibly TRBD1 (6 bases). The length of the CDR3 is 14 residues. Germline assignment: CDR1 DFQATT and CDR2 SNEGSKA (reference sequence). V dropped 6 bases and J dropped 3 bases, with 18 bases sitting between them. The CDR3 here is CSAPRQAHDYEQYF. CDR3 DNA sequence: TGCAGTGCCCCCAGACAGGCCCATGACTACGAGCAGTACTTC.

This clonotype was detected a few times. CDR3 sequence: CSAGLAGNSGTGELFF. The CDR3 nucleotides are TGCAGTGCTGGATTAGCGGGAAATTCAGGCACCGGGGAGCTGTTTTTT. This chain links TRBV20-1 with TRBJ2-2; the match to TRBD2 covers 8 bases. The CDR3 runs 16 residues. V lost 5 bases and J lost 4; bases outside the gene matches: 12. Germline assignment: CDR1 DFQATT and CDR2 SNEGSKA (reference sequence).

The chain links TRBV29-1 to TRBJ1-2; unclear D gene. Germline V gene sequence: CDR1 SQVTM, CDR2 ANQGSEA. The CDR3 has 12 residues. Between the trimmed V and J ends, which lost 3 bases and 5 bases, there was a span of 10 bases. This CDR3 reads CSVEGRPYGYTF. In DNA, the CDR3 is TGCAGCGTTGAGGGCAGGCCGTATGGCTACACCTTC.

CDR3 nucleotides: TGTGCCAGCACCCGAGGGGGTAGCAATCAGCCCCAGCATTTT. As protein: CASTRGGSNQPQHF. This chain joins TRBV12-3 or TRBV12-4 and TRBJ1-5; D may be TRBD1 (6 bases). The CDR3 loop spans 14 amino acids. Trimming removed 7 bases at V and 0 bases at J, with 10 bases between.

This clonotype showed up many times. This rearrangement joins TRBV18 to TRBJ1-1; D not certain. The CDR3 length is 13 residues. Deletions cut 2 bases from V and 5 bases from J, with 9 bases between. Germline-derived CDR1 and CDR2 are KGHSH and LQKENI. The CDR3 bases are TGTGCCAGCTCACCAGAGTTGCGGACTGAAGCTTTCTTT. Translating it yields CASSPELRTEAFF. The full variable domain, completed using reference TRBV18 and TRBJ1-1, is NAGVMQNPRHLVRRRGQEARLRCSPMKGHSHVYWYRQLPEEGLKFMVYLQKENIIDESGMPKERFSAEFPKEGPSILRIQQVVRGDSAAYFCASSPELRTEAFFGQGTRLTVV.

This clonotype has a count of ten or more. V and J are TRBV6-1 and TRBJ2-7, with 12 bases that match TRBD1. Losses at the gene ends were 6 bases for V and 6 bases for J; bases not matched to a gene: 3. Germline V CDR1 and CDR2: MNHNS, SASEGT. The CDR3 is made up of 13 amino acids. The CDR3 nucleotides are TGTGCCAGCAGCCGGGACAGGGGGCTCGAGCAGTACTTC. Amino acids: CASSRDRGLEQYF.

This clonotype was seen a handful of times. The J gene is TRBJ2-1, the V gene TRBV24-1; TRBD2 matches at 11 bases. The trim removed 3 bases at V and 5 bases at J, leaving 8 bases unmatched. The germline CDR1 and CDR2 sequences are KGHDR and SFDVKD. This CDR3 has 17 amino acids. The CDR3 region has the DNA TGTGCCACCAGTGATCCGCTAGCGGGGGGCAGCCACAATGAGCAGTTCTTC. The encoded protein is CATSDPLAGGSHNEQFF.

Ten or more counts support this clonotype. The chain has TRBV7-9 and TRBJ2-3; 10 nucleotides align to TRBD2. Germline V gene data show CDR1 as SEHNR and CDR2 as FQNEAQ (reference sequence). V shed 4 bases, J shed 2 bases, and the junction held 6 bases outside the gene matches. This CDR3 contains 16 residues. CDR3 amino acids: CASSSSGGELTDTQYF. As DNA, the CDR3 is TGTGCCAGCAGCTCTAGCGGGGGAGAACTCACAGATACGCAGTATTTT.

This clonotype was recorded many times. V is TRBV29-1 and J is TRBJ1-1; tentative D call: TRBD1 (6 bases). Germline CDR1 SQVTM, CDR2 ANQGSEA. With 1 base removed from V and 6 bases from J, the gap between germline ends came to 9 bases. The CDR3 is 12 residues long. The CDR3 loop reads CSVEGTGPEAFF. The CDR3 DNA sequence: TGCAGCGTTGAAGGCACAGGGCCTGAAGCTTTCTTT.

This clonotype has more than one count but fewer than ten. This chain joins TRBV20-1 and TRBJ1-1, with D uncertain. The CDR3 loop spans 13 amino acids. Trimming shortened V by 3 bases and J by 1 base, and 9 bases separated the two germline ends. The germline V gene encodes CDR1 DFQATT and CDR2 SNEGSKA (reference sequence). CDR3 in amino acids: CSASPGGNTEAFF. In DNA, the CDR3 is TGCAGTGCTAGTCCGGGCGGGAACACTGAAGCTTTCTTT.

As to this clonotype: This clone may be a read error of a much larger clone one base away. The CDR3 coding sequence is TGTGCCAGCAGCTTAGTAAGAGAGACCCAGTACTTC. Its protein product is CASSLVRETQYF. The chain carries TRBV11-2 and TRBJ2-5; D is uncertain. Germline V gene data show CDR1 as SGHAT and CDR2 as FQNNGV. The CDR3 loop spans 12 amino acids. V was trimmed by 1 base and J by 4 bases, leaving 4 bases between them. The whole variable domain, filled in from reference TRBV11-2 and TRBJ2-5, reads EAGVAQSPRYKIIEKRQSVAFWCNPISGHATLYWYQQILGQGPKLLIQFQNNGVVDDSQLPKDRFSAERLKGVDSTLKIQPAKLEDSAVYLCASSLVRETQYFGPGTRLLVL.

This clonotype was seen ten or more times. The chain recombines TRBV6-5 with TRBJ2-7; 10 bases line up with TRBD1. The J segment lost 4 bases and the V segment lost 5 bases, leaving 8 bases of the junction unmatched. The CDR3 contains 15 residues. Looked up from germline, CDR1 is MNHEY and CDR2 is SVGAGI. The DNA for the CDR3 is TGTGCCAGCAGTCCCTCGGGGGACAGGGGTTACGAGCAGTACTTC. The encoded protein is CASSPSGDRGYEQYF.

This clonotype was seen many times. The chain has TRBV18 and TRBJ1-4, with no clear D. V dropped 5 bases and J dropped 0 bases, with 16 bases sitting between them. This CDR3 region has 17 residues. Germline CDR1 and CDR2: KGHSH and LQKENI. The CDR3 DNA follows: TGTGCCAGCTCAGTTTTCCGCCGAGAGGCAACTAATGAAAAACTGTTTTTT. This gives the protein CASSVFRREATNEKLFF.

This clonotype has a handful of counts. The chain employs TRBV7-2 and TRBJ2-7, with D unresolved. With 5 bases removed from V and 6 bases from J, the gap between germline ends came to 8 bases. This CDR3 spans 11 amino acids. Germline lookup yields CDR1 SGHTA and CDR2 FQGNSA. The CDR3 region has the DNA TGTGCCAGCAGCAGGTCCCTCGAGCAGTACTTC. Residues: CASSRSLEQYF.

This clonotype came up a few times. The gene calls are TRBV28 and TRBJ1-6; the D is unclear. The CDR3 sequence is 10 residues long. Looked up from germline, CDR1 is MDHEN and CDR2 is SYDVKM. Trimming removed 10 bases from V and 12 bases from J, with 10 bases in between. CDR3 amino acids: CATGPGPLHF. The CDR3 DNA is TGTGCCACCGGCCCCGGACCCCTCCACTTT.

Many counts were recorded for this clonotype. The rearrangement joins TRBV7-8 to TRBJ1-3; D perhaps matches TRBD1 (5 bases). The CDR3 consists of 15 residues. The germline V and J ends were trimmed by 5 bases and 0 bases, with 11 bases remaining between them. Germline values: CDR1 SGHVS, CDR2 FQNEAQ. The CDR3 DNA reads as TGTGCCAGCAGCCGGGACGGATTCTCTGGAAACACCATATATTTT. Protein product: CASSRDGFSGNTIYF.

The CDR3 nucleotides are TGCAGCGTTGTCCCCGGAGATACGCAGTATTTT. It specifies CSVVPGDTQYF. The chain couples TRBV29-1 to TRBJ2-3; no definite D call. Germline CDR1 reads SQVTM; CDR2 reads ANQGSEA. CDR3 length equals 11 residues. With 4 bases removed from V and 5 bases from J, the gap between germline ends came to 7 bases.

The V and J genes are TRBV6-2 or TRBV6-3 and TRBJ2-7; 10 nucleotides agree with TRBD1. Germline CDR1 reads MNHEY; CDR2 reads SVGEGT. With 6 bases clipped from V and 6 bases from J, the junction kept 8 bases outside the gene matches. The CDR3 loop spans 14 amino acids. This CDR3 is CASRYGTGDLEQYF. The CDR3 bases are TGTGCCAGCAGATACGGGACAGGGGACCTCGAGCAGTACTTC.

The V gene is TRBV4-2, the J gene TRBJ2-7, with D tentatively TRBD2 (5 bases). V shed 5 bases and J shed 5 bases, with 19 bases lying between them. The CDR3 length is 15 residues. The V gene's germline CDR1 is LGHNA and CDR2 YNFKEQ. CDR3 amino acids: CASSSDWGRRDEQYF. The DNA of the CDR3 is TGTGCCAGCAGCTCGGACTGGGGAAGAAGGGACGAGCAGTACTTC.

This clonotype was seen repeatedly, ten times or more. The chain recombines TRBV11-2 with TRBJ1-2, with a possible D match to TRBD1 (6 bases). V lost 3 bases and J 2 bases, leaving 13 bases between the germline ends. The CDR3 has 15 amino acids. CDR1 is SGHAT, CDR2 FQNNGV, per germline. In nucleotides, the CDR3 is TGTGCCAGCAGCTTGGGGACAAGGGGGAACTATGGCTACACCTTC. This encodes CASSLGTRGNYGYTF.

As to this clonotype: This sequence may be a read error, since a much larger clone differs from it by one base. The V gene is TRBV15, the J gene TRBJ1-5; the match to TRBD1 covers 10 bases. The CDR3 is made up of 16 amino acids. V lost 6 bases to trimming and J lost 11 bases; unmatched junction nucleotides: 16. Germline V gene lookup returns CDR1 LNHNV and CDR2 YYDKDF (reference sequence). The CDR3 bases are TGTGCCACCAGGGAAGGCGGACAGGGGGGCCAGAGAGCCCAGCATTTT. Protein sequence: CATREGGQGGQRAQHF.

Many counts were recorded for this clonotype. The J gene is TRBJ1-3, the V gene TRBV19, with 8 positions matching TRBD1. After removal of 4 bases from V and 0 bases from J, the junction contained 8 bases not matched to a gene. Germline V gene lookup returns CDR1 LNHDA and CDR2 SQIVND (reference sequence). The CDR3 is made up of 17 amino acids. CDR3 region: CASSRTGQADSGNTIYF. The CDR3 DNA follows: TGTGCCAGTAGTAGGACGGGACAGGCAGACTCTGGAAACACCATATATTTT.

This clonotype was observed a handful of times. This chain joins TRBV7-2 and TRBJ1-5; TRBD1 aligns across 7 bases. J lost 4 bases, V lost 6 bases, and 9 bases had no gene match. Germline loops: CDR1 SGHTA, CDR2 FQGNSA. The CDR3 length is 15 residues. The CDR3 DNA reads as TGTGCCAGCAGACTAAGCCGGGACAGAAATCAGCCCCAGCATTTT. It is translated as CASRLSRDRNQPQHF.

This clonotype showed up many times. The chain employs TRBV20-1 and TRBJ2-2; 8 bases line up with TRBD2. V shed 4 bases and J 2 bases; nucleotides not matched to a gene: 6. Germline V lookup: CDR1 DFQATT, CDR2 SNEGSKA (reference sequence). The CDR3 has 15 amino acids. The CDR3: CSAKGLAGNTGELFF. The DNA for the CDR3 is TGCAGTGCTAAAGGGCTAGCGGGTAACACCGGGGAGCTGTTTTTT.

This clonotype showed up many times. V and J are TRBV7-9 and TRBJ1-2, with 8 positions matching TRBD1. This CDR3 has 15 residues. J gave up 4 bases and V 5 bases, and 9 bases lay outside the gene matches. Germline V gene data show CDR1 as SEHNR and CDR2 as FQNEAQ (reference sequence). The CDR3 region has the DNA TGTGCCAGCAGCGCCCCGACAGGGGTCTTCTATGGCTACACCTTC. Its protein is CASSAPTGVFYGYTF.

This clonotype was seen many times. The gene calls are TRBV21-1 and TRBJ1-4. TRBV21-1 is shown as a pseudogene. The CDR3 has 15 amino acids. CDR3 amino acids: CASRFGQSMKEKLFF. CDR3 nucleotides: TGTGCCAGCAGGTTCGGGCAGTCTATGAAGGAAAAACTGTTTTTT.

This clonotype was counted many times. The chain combines TRBV11-2 with TRBJ2-5; no definite D call. Germline CDR1 SGHAT, CDR2 FQNNGV. This CDR3 comprises 13 residues. V was clipped by 2 bases and J by 5 bases, with 9 bases between them. The CDR3 DNA reads as TGTGCCAGCAGCTTATTCCCCTCGGAGACCCAGTACTTC. Protein: CASSLFPSETQYF.